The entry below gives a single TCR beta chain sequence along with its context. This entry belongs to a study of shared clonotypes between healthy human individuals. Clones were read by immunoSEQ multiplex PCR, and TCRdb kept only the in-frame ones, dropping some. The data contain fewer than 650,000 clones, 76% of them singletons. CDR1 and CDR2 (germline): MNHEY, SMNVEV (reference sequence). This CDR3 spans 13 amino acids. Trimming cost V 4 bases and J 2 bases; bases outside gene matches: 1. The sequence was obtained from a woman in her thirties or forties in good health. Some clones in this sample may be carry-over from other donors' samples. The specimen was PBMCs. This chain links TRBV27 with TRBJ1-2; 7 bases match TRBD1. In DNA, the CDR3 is TGTGCCAGCAGTTGGGGACAGAACTATGGCTACACCTTC. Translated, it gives CASSWGQNYGYTF.